A selection of T cell receptor beta chains follows, all from one sample in a study of shared T cell receptors in the human thymus. Clones were sequenced by immunoSEQ multiplex PCR, and TCRdb holds only the in-frame ones, with some missing. Of 550,000 to 800,000 clones listed, over 75% were seen once; the top ten hold about 0.011%. These data were also filed under a second study, of human thymus T cells.

Sample: thymocytes. All receptors derive from a girl less than two years old with a congenital heart defect. CDR3s include the opening cysteine and the closing phenylalanine or tryptophan. D genes are given only for firm matches. A row's size may be missing; if present it is once, few, many or a size class.

D	size	length	V	J	DNA	CDR3
-	few	15	TRBV14	TRBJ1-2	TGTGCCAGCAGCCAAGTCTTTCACCAGGAAAATGGCTACACCTTC	CASSQVFHQENGYTF
TRBD1	once	15	TRBV9	TRBJ2-3	TGTGCCAGCAGCGTAGCAGTCGGCCCCAGGGGGACGCAGTATTTT	CASSVAVGPRGTQYF
-	-	17	TRBV9	TRBJ2-1	TGTGCCAGCAGCCCCCCCAGGGGCCCCGGCTCCTACAATGAGCAGTTCTTC	CASSPPRGPGSYNEQFF
TRBD2	-	19	TRBV19	TRBJ2-1	TGTGCCAGTAGTACCGGGACTAGCGGACCGGATTACACCTACAATGAGCAGTTCTTC	CASSTGTSGPDYTYNEQFF
TRBD1	-	15	TRBV5-8	TRBJ1-4	TGTGCCAGCAGGCGCACCCAGGACAGGGATGAAAAACTGTTTTTT	CASRRTQDRDEKLFF
TRBD1	once	17	TRBV27	TRBJ1-2	TGTGCCAGCAGTTCCCCTCAAGTTGTGGGACAGCTCTATGGCTACACCTTC	CASSSPQVVGQLYGYTF
-	-	15	TRBV5-1	TRBJ2-7	TGCGCCAGCAGAACAGGGCAGAAAAATTCCTACGAGCAGTACTTC	CASRTGQKNSYEQYF
-	-	19	TRBV7-9	TRBJ1-2	TGTGCCAGCAGCTTACAATATATAGGTCCGGGACATTACCTCTATGGCTACACCTTC	CASSLQYIGPGHYLYGYTF
TRBD1	-	14	TRBV10-3	TRBJ1-1	TGTGCCATCAGTGAGGGGGACAGGGGGACTGAAGCTTTCTTT	CAISEGDRGTEAFF
TRBD2	-	14	TRBV5-8	TRBJ2-1	TGTGCCAGTCAACTTCCCCCTAGCGGCAATGAGCAGTTCTTC	CASQLPPSGNEQFF
-	few	16	TRBV5-1	TRBJ1-2	TGCGCCAGCAGCACTAGACCTACAGGGACTAACTATGGCTACACCTTC	CASSTRPTGTNYGYTF
TRBD1	-	14	TRBV7-2	TRBJ2-1	TGTGCCAGCAGCCTCCGGACAGGCTCCGGTGAGCAGTTCTTC	CASSLRTGSGEQFF
TRBD1	-	18	TRBV5-1	TRBJ1-3	TGCGCCAGCAGTTTCGGGACAGGAGACCCTCGCTCTGGAAACACCATATATTTT	CASSFGTGDPRSGNTIYF
TRBD2	-	21	TRBV9	TRBJ2-3	TGTGCCAGCAGCCCCCCGGGACTAGCAGGGGGGGGTGGGGTCGGCACAGATACGCAGTATTTT	CASSPPGLAGGGGVGTDTQYF
TRBD1	-	16	TRBV5-1	TRBJ2-2	TGCGCCAGCACCGTACGAGGGACAGGGTCCGCCGGGGAGCTGTTTTTT	CASTVRGTGSAGELFF
-	-	14	TRBV7-9	TRBJ2-7	TGTGCCAGCAGCTTGGCCCTCACAGGGAGTGAGCAGTACTTC	CASSLALTGSEQYF
-	-	16	TRBV18	TRBJ1-6	TGTGCCAGCTCACAGGACAGTAGCTCCTATAATTCACCCCTCCACTTT	CASSQDSSSYNSPLHF
TRBD2	few	15	TRBV28	TRBJ2-2	TGTGCCAGCAGTACTAGCGGGGTGAACACCGGGGAGCTGTTTTTT	CASSTSGVNTGELFF
-	-	14	TRBV6-5	TRBJ1-1	TGTGCCAGCACCGAGAAGATCGGGAACACTGAAGCTTTCTTT	CASTEKIGNTEAFF
TRBD1	-	16	TRBV4-1	TRBJ2-2	TGCGCCAGCAGCCCGGGACAGGACCCGAACACCGGGGAGCTGTTTTTT	CASSPGQDPNTGELFF
TRBD2	-	13	TRBV25-1	TRBJ2-3	TGTGCCAGCAGTGAGGGGGGGACAGATACGCAGTATTTT	CASSEGGTDTQYF
TRBD2	-	14	TRBV9	TRBJ2-1	TGTGCCAGCAACACGGGGGGGCCTTTAGATGAGCAGTTCTTC	CASNTGGPLDEQFF
-	-	17	TRBV7-2	TRBJ1-2	TGTGCCAGCAGCTTAGAAGCGCCGAGGGTATTTAACTATGGCTACACCTTC	CASSLEAPRVFNYGYTF
-	-	16	TRBV10-3	TRBJ2-7	TGTGCCATCAGTGATAGTAGGAGCGAACCATCCTACGAGCAGTACTTC	CAISDSRSEPSYEQYF
-	-	15	TRBV10-3	TRBJ2-2	TGTGCCATGGGTGAAGACATTCCGAACACCGGGGAGCTGTTTTTT	CAMGEDIPNTGELFF
-	-	12	TRBV7-9	TRBJ2-7	TGTGCCAGCAGCTTAAGAGGGAACGAGCAGTACTTC	CASSLRGNEQYF
-	-	15	TRBV11-2	TRBJ1-2	TGTGCCAGCAGCTTTCTTGGCGGGGGGAGTTATGGCTACACCTTC	CASSFLGGGSYGYTF
-	few	13	TRBV6-5	TRBJ2-1	TGTGCCAGTACAGGGAGCTCCTACAATGAGCAGTTCTTC	CASTGSSYNEQFF
-	-	13	TRBV2	TRBJ2-1	TGTGCCAGCAATACGGGGGCCTACAATGAGCAGTTCTTC	CASNTGAYNEQFF
TRBD1	-	15	TRBV27	TRBJ1-2	TGTGCCAGCAGTTTAGACAGGGAAGATGCCTATGGCTACACCTTC	CASSLDREDAYGYTF
-	-	16	TRBV5-6	TRBJ1-1	TGTGCCAGCAGCCCAGGGGAAGGATCCATGAACACTGAAGCTTTCTTT	CASSPGEGSMNTEAFF
TRBD2	-	16	TRBV4-1	TRBJ2-1	TGCGCCAGCAGCCAAGATAGCGGGGGGTCCTACAATGAGCAGTTCTTC	CASSQDSGGSYNEQFF
TRBD1	few	16	TRBV5-8	TRBJ1-1	TGTGCCAGCAGCTTGGAGTCAGGGGGGCCAGACACTGAAGCTTTCTTT	CASSLESGGPDTEAFF
TRBD2	-	17	TRBV2	TRBJ2-5	TGTGCCAGCAGTGAAAGTGACCTAGCGGGGGGACAAGAGACCCAGTACTTC	CASSESDLAGGQETQYF
-	-	14	TRBV2	TRBJ1-1	TGTGCCAGCAGTGATTTGGGAGGGGGAACTGAAGCTTTCTTT	CASSDLGGGTEAFF
-	-	14	TRBV7-2	TRBJ2-1	TGTGCCAGCAGCTTGGGCGGGAAAAACAATGAGCAGTTCTTC	CASSLGGKNNEQFF
TRBD2	-	19	TRBV14	TRBJ2-3	TGTGCCAGCAGCCAAGATCGTACTAGCGGGAAGACTAGCACAGATACGCAGTATTTT	CASSQDRTSGKTSTDTQYF
-	-	15	TRBV9	TRBJ2-7	TGTGCCAGCAGCGTGGGCCCTAGGGGGACCTACGAGCAGTACTTC	CASSVGPRGTYEQYF
-	-	15	TRBV6-5	TRBJ2-5	TGTGCCAGCAGTTACTGGGGTGACAGGCAAGAGACCCAGTACTTC	CASSYWGDRQETQYF
-	-	12	TRBV19	TRBJ1-2	TGTGCCAGTAGTGGACAGAACTATGGCTACACCTTC	CASSGQNYGYTF
-	-	15	TRBV18	TRBJ2-7	TGTGCCAGCTCACTGGACAGGGAGGGATCCTACGAGCAGTACTTC	CASSLDREGSYEQYF
-	-	14	TRBV27	TRBJ1-5	TGTGCCAGCAGTATTCGCCCGGAGGATCAGCCCCAGCATTTT	CASSIRPEDQPQHF
-	-	13	TRBV29-1	TRBJ1-2	TGCAGCGCCTCAACGGGTTTTTGGTATGGCTACACCTTC	CSASTGFWYGYTF
TRBD1	-	14	TRBV6-6	TRBJ1-1	TGTGCCAGCAGTTCCAACAGGGGATTCGCTGAAGCTTTCTTT	CASSSNRGFAEAFF
TRBD2	-	12	TRBV27	TRBJ2-5	TGTGCCAGCAGGGGGACTACAGAGACCCAGTACTTC	CASRGTTETQYF
TRBD1	few	12	TRBV5-8	TRBJ1-1	TGTGCCCCCAGGGGGCCGAAAACTGAAGCTTTCTTT	CAPRGPKTEAFF
-	-	14	TRBV11-2	TRBJ1-1	TGTGCCAGCAGCATCACCAGGGCGAACACTGAAGCTTTCTTT	CASSITRANTEAFF
-	-	17	TRBV28	TRBJ2-5	TGTGCCAGCAGTTTGGGTGCCGGGACTTCCCCCCAAGAGACCCAGTACTTC	CASSLGAGTSPQETQYF
-	-	16	TRBV27	TRBJ1-1	TGTGCCAGCAGTTTCGGCGGGGGGATGAAGTTCACTGAAGCTTTCTTT	CASSFGGGMKFTEAFF
-	-	16	TRBV7-3	TRBJ1-1	TGTGCCAGCAGCTTAGCAGGGTATTGGGTGAACACTGAAGCTTTCTTT	CASSLAGYWVNTEAFF
TRBD1	-	15	TRBV5-5	TRBJ1-2	TGTGCCAGCAGCTTGCAGGAGGGGGCGGACTATGGCTACACCTTC	CASSLQEGADYGYTF
TRBD1	-	17	TRBV2	TRBJ1-5	TGTGCCAGCAGTGAAGCGACAGGGGGGGGACACAGTCAGCCCCAGCATTTT	CASSEATGGGHSQPQHF
-	-	14	TRBV18	TRBJ1-1	TGTGCCAGCTCACCGCAGGGGATGAACACTGAAGCTTTCTTT	CASSPQGMNTEAFF
-	-	15	TRBV2	TRBJ1-2	TGTGCCAGCCCTTTTGGAGGGAGGGGTTCCTATGGCTACACCTTC	CASPFGGRGSYGYTF